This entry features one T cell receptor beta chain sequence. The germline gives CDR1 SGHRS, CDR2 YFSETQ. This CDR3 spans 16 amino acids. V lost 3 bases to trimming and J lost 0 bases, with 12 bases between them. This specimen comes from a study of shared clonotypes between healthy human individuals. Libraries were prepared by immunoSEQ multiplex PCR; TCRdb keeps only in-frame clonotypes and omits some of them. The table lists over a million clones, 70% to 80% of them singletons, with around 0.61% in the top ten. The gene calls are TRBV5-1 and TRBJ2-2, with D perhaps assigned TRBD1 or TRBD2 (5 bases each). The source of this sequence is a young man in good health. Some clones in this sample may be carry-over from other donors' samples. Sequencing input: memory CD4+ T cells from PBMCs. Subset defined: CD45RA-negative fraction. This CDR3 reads CASSSSGTPNTGELFF. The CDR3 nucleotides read TGCGCCAGCAGCTCCTCCGGGACGCCGAACACCGGGGAGCTGTTTTTT.